The 15 T cell receptor beta chains listed next were all sequenced from one sample in a study of T-cell reconstitution after alpha-beta-depleted transplantation in children. For TCRbeta, the library was prepared with unique molecular identifiers. TCRdb reprocessed the PCR reads via MiXCR and lists one record per CDR3 protein. The table includes around 370,000 distinct CDR3 sequences, 9% to 12% detected once. The source material was PBMCs from the stem cell graft donor, sampled from the stem cell graft. These receptors all stem from a human donor who donated a stem cell graft to a child with acute lymphoblastic leukemia.

The V call is TRBV12-3 or TRBV12-4, the J call TRBJ2-7, with 7 nucleotides matching TRBD2. The CDR3 totals 14 residues. With 2 bases clipped from V and 5 bases from J, the junction kept 6 bases outside the gene matches. The CDR3 is CASSLFAGADEQYF. CDR3 nucleotide sequence: TGTGCCAGCAGTTTATTTGCGGGAGCGGACGAGCAGTACTTC.

The gene calls are TRBV10-3 and TRBJ2-3; 7 bases map to TRBD2. The V gene end was trimmed by 6 bases and the J gene end by 0 bases; junction bases not matched to a gene: 6. Germline-derived CDR1 and CDR2 are ENHRY and SYGVKD. This CDR3 has 15 amino acids. The CDR3 loop is CAISELAPSTDTQYF. In nucleotides, the CDR3 is TGTGCCATCAGCGAACTAGCGCCAAGCACAGATACGCAGTATTTT.

V usage is TRBV5-1 and J usage is TRBJ2-5; 8 bases are shared with TRBD1. The CDR3 contains 16 residues. V shed 10 bases, J shed 3 bases, and the junction held 17 bases outside the gene matches. Per germline, CDR1 SGHRS and CDR2 YFSETQ. CDR3 residues: CASSRSPTGAKETQYF. CDR3 nucleotide sequence: TGCGCCTCCTCCCGGAGCCCGACAGGGGCCAAAGAGACCCAGTACTTC.

This clonotype came up many times. The rearrangement uses TRBV28 and TRBJ1-6, with D tentatively TRBD1 (6 bases). V was cut by 3 bases and J by 6 bases, with 15 bases left in between. The CDR3 has 16 residues. CDR1 MDHEN and CDR2 SYDVKM come from the germline V gene. CDR3 nucleotide sequence: TGTGCCAGCAGTTTGTGGGGGGCGGCCGGTAATTCACCCCTCCACTTT. It encodes CASSLWGAAGNSPLHF. Full variable domain (missing parts from reference TRBV28 and TRBJ1-6): DVKVTQSSRYLVKRTGEKVFLECVQDMDHENMFWYRQDPGLGLRLIYFSYDVKMKEKGDIPEGYSVSREKKERFSLILESASTNQTSMYLCASSLWGAAGNSPLHFGNGTRLTVT.

At least ten counts were recorded for this clonotype. J is TRBJ2-1 and V is TRBV29-1; the D gene is possibly TRBD2 (5 bases). V was trimmed by 6 bases and J by 6 bases, leaving 15 bases between them. CDR1 is SQVTM and CDR2 is ANQGSEA in the germline V gene. CDR3 length: 13 residues. The CDR3 nucleotides are TGCAGCGTCCAAGGAGGTAGTTTCAATGAGCAGTTCTTC. Translating gives CSVQGGSFNEQFF.

This clonotype came up a few times. The chain carries TRBV4-1 and TRBJ2-2; D is perhaps TRBD2 (5 bases). The length of the CDR3 is 17 residues. V lost 1 base and J 0 bases, leaving 12 bases between the germline ends. The germline V gene encodes CDR1 MGHRA and CDR2 YSYEKL. The CDR3 sequence is CASSQGEGLTNTGELFF. The CDR3 region has the DNA TGCGCCAGCAGCCAAGGTGAAGGACTCACGAACACCGGGGAGCTGTTTTTT.

This clonotype was seen ten or more times. The chain is built from TRBV7-2 and TRBJ2-7; 12 nucleotides line up with TRBD2. Trimming removed 5 bases from V and 0 bases from J; junction bases left unmatched: 2. The CDR3 totals 15 residues. Per germline, CDR1 SGHTA and CDR2 FQGNSA. Written as DNA, the CDR3 is TGTGCCAGCAGCATACTAGCGGGAGGCTCCTACGAGCAGTACTTC. Protein product: CASSILAGGSYEQYF.

This clonotype has ten or more counts. This sequence joins TRBV11-1 and TRBJ1-1; D gene unclear. The CDR3 contains 15 residues. Germline V gene sequence: CDR1 SGHAT, CDR2 FQDESV (reference sequence). V was trimmed by 0 bases and J by 1 base, leaving 9 bases between them. The chain's CDR3 is CASSLAGVGNTEAFF. The CDR3, as DNA: TGTGCCAGCAGCTTAGCGGGTGTGGGGAACACTGAAGCTTTCTTT.

The gene calls are TRBV6-1 and TRBJ2-7, with 9 bases that match TRBD1. The germline gives CDR1 MNHNS, CDR2 SASEGT. There are 14 residues in the CDR3. Trimming cost V 9 bases and J 5 bases; bases outside gene matches: 11. The CDR3: CASHRGTGSDEQYF. The CDR3 DNA reads as TGTGCCAGTCATCGCGGGACAGGGTCAGACGAGCAGTACTTC.

The chain has TRBV5-1 and TRBJ1-1; unclear D gene. V dropped 4 bases and J dropped 7 bases, with 20 bases sitting between them. Germline-derived CDR1 and CDR2 are SGHRS and YFSETQ. The CDR3 has 15 residues. The CDR3 reads CASSKYDGRTGEAFF. For the CDR3, the DNA is TGCGCCAGCAGCAAGTATGACGGGAGAACGGGTGAAGCTTTCTTT. Using reference TRBV5-1 and TRBJ1-1 for the parts outside the CDR3, the full variable domain is KAGVTQTPRYLIKTRGQQVTLSCSPISGHRSVSWYQQTPGQGLQFLFEYFSETQRNKGNFPGRFSGRQFSNSRSEMNVSTLELGDSALYLCASSKYDGRTGEAFFGQGTRLTVV.

This clonotype showed up many times. This chain joins TRBV3-1 and TRBJ2-7, with TRBD2 identical over 10 bases. This CDR3 contains 17 residues. CDR1 is LGHDT and CDR2 is YNNKEL in the germline V gene (reference sequence). The V segment lost 0 bases and the J segment 1 base; nucleotides outside the gene matches: 6. CDR3 loop: CASSQELAGPVSYEQYF. Written as DNA, the CDR3 is TGTGCCAGCAGCCAAGAACTAGCGGGGCCAGTATCCTACGAGCAGTACTTC.

This clonotype was seen a few times. V and J are TRBV7-3 and TRBJ2-1, with D uncertain. The germline V and J ends were trimmed by 5 bases and 3 bases, with 14 bases remaining between them. The CDR3 totals 15 residues. From germline, CDR1 is SGHTA and CDR2 FQGTGA. The CDR3 DNA sequence: TGTGCCAGCAGCGAAGGAGTGGCAGGCTACAATGAGCAGTTCTTC. Translating gives CASSEGVAGYNEQFF.

In its sample, this clonotype was seen many times. The chain recombines TRBV12-3 or TRBV12-4 with TRBJ1-1; 9 bases match TRBD1. This CDR3 has 14 residues. The ends lost 5 bases at V and 1 base at J; junction bases unmatched: 2. CDR3 in amino acids: CASSRGQGNTEAFF. In DNA, the CDR3 is TGTGCCAGCAGTAGGGGACAGGGGAACACTGAAGCTTTCTTT.

The rearrangement uses TRBV5-1 and TRBJ2-1; D remains ambiguous. The germline V gene has CDR1 SGHRS and CDR2 YFSETQ. The CDR3 is 12 residues long. Trimming took off 1 base at V and 10 bases at J, with 9 bases between the two ends. CDR3 nucleotide sequence: TGCGCCAGCAGCTTGCTGGGCTCGGAGCAGTTCTTC. Protein sequence: CASSLLGSEQFF.

This clonotype was seen repeatedly, ten times or more. V and J are TRBV7-2 and TRBJ1-1; D unclear. Germline V lookup: CDR1 SGHTA, CDR2 FQGNSA. Trimming shortened V by 3 bases and J by 10 bases, and 9 bases separated the two germline ends. CDR3 size: 11 residues. This CDR3 reads CASSFGWGAFF. In nucleotides, the CDR3 is TGTGCCAGCAGCTTCGGGTGGGGAGCTTTCTTT.